This TCR beta chain came from a study of T cells in Graves' hyperthyroidism and ophthalmopathy. Recently diagnosed hyperthyroidism of less than 2 months' duration affected patients aged 18 to 65. The authors took PBMCs from roughly 10 ml fresh peripheral blood. The germline gives CDR1 MGHRA, CDR2 YSYEKL. Trimming shortened V by 0 bases and J by 5 bases, and 20 bases separated the two germline ends. The CDR3 covers 18 residues. There were TCR beta CDR3 regions amplified from RNA transcripts. A set of HTBI primers served as the primers for a first-round RT-PCR of the TCR CDR3. Each CDR3 protein is one row after TCRdb ran MiXCR on the multiplex PCR reads. Of hundreds of thousands of distinct CDR3 sequences listed, roughly a sixth are singletons.

The chain links TRBV4-1 to TRBJ1-3; maybe TRBD1 (6 bases). This receptor was obtained from a woman aged 45-65 years with Graves' hyperthyroidism that later progressed to Graves' ophthalmopathy. The sequencing input was blood. CDR3 sequence reads: CASSQDKGSDRSRNTIYF. As DNA, the CDR3 is TGCGCCAGCAGCCAAGATAAAGGGAGTGACAGGAGTAGAAACACCATATATTTT.